These 26 T cell receptor beta chains share one sample of origin, sequenced in a study of OX40 agonist ivuxolimab in advanced cancers. Clones were sequenced by immunoSEQ multiplex PCR, and TCRdb holds only the in-frame ones, with some missing. The sample records 65,000 to 85,000 clones, about 80% being singletons. Sample: CD4+ or CD8+ T cells sorted from blood, taken in a trial of the OX40 agonist ivuxolimab. The receptors come from an adult with an advanced solid tumor such as melanoma, head and neck, liver or kidney cancer.

The chain employs TRBV2 and TRBJ1-5, with D unclear. The CDR3 consists of 16 residues. CDR1 and CDR2 (germline): SNHLY, FYNNEI. Trimming cost V 1 base and J 4 bases, with 14 bases left between them. The CDR3 region is CASSEVRPSTNQPQHF. The CDR3 nucleotides are TGTGCCAGCAGTGAAGTTCGGCCTTCGACGAATCAGCCCCAGCATTTT.

This chain uses TRBV27 with TRBJ2-6; tentative D call: TRBD2 (6 bases). Germline CDR1 MNHEY, CDR2 SMNVEV (reference sequence). Trimming removed 3 bases at V and 4 bases at J, with 13 bases between. The CDR3 runs 16 residues. Written as DNA, the CDR3 is TGTGCCAGCAGTTTTCTTGGGGGGTCCGGGGCCAACGTCCTGACTTTC. It codes for CASSFLGGSGANVLTF. The full variable domain, rest sourced from reference TRBV27 and TRBJ2-6, is EAQVTQNPRYLITVTGKKLTVTCSQNMNHEYMSWYRQDPGLGLRQIYYSMNVEVTDKGDVPEGYKVSRKEKRNFPLILESPSPNQTSLYFCASSFLGGSGANVLTFGAGSRLTVL.

CDR3 sequence: CASSLGAGGEPQHF. CDR3 DNA: TGTGCCAGCAGCTTAGGGGCAGGTGGAGAGCCCCAGCATTTT. The genes are TRBV7-2 and TRBJ1-5, with unresolved D. Germline V gene sequence: CDR1 SGHTA, CDR2 FQGNSA. Trimming shortened V by 1 base and J by 8 bases, and 12 bases separated the two germline ends. The CDR3 consists of 14 residues.

The J gene is TRBJ1-5, the V gene TRBV14; TRBD1 is a possible D gene (5 bases). Germline V gene sequence: CDR1 SGHDN, CDR2 FVKESK. Trimming pared 2 bases from V and 2 bases from J, leaving 13 bases between. The length of the CDR3 is 16 residues. The CDR3 coding sequence is TGTGCCAGCAGCCAATGGGGCGAGGTTGGCAATCAGCCCCAGCATTTT. It specifies CASSQWGEVGNQPQHF.

This chain connects TRBV7-8 to TRBJ2-5, with TRBD2 identical over 8 bases. V was pared by 5 bases and J by 0 bases, with 5 bases of the junction left unmatched. Germline values: CDR1 SGHVS, CDR2 FQNEAQ. This CDR3 spans 15 amino acids. In nucleotides, the CDR3 is TGTGCCAGCAGCCCCGGGGGGGGACACCAAGAGACCCAGTACTTC. This sequence encodes CASSPGGGHQETQYF.

The CDR3 DNA reads TGCAGTGCTAGACGGTCGGGCTACACCTTC. It yields the protein CSARRSGYTF. The gene calls are TRBV20-1 and TRBJ1-2, with no clear D. The CDR3 spans 10 residues. The V gene's germline CDR1 is DFQATT and CDR2 SNEGSKA (reference sequence). Trimming took off 2 bases at V and 8 bases at J, with 6 bases between the two ends.

The J gene is TRBJ1-6, the V gene TRBV28; maybe TRBD1 (5 bases). Trimming removed 5 bases at V and 0 bases at J, with 26 bases between. Germline CDR1 MDHEN, CDR2 SYDVKM. The CDR3 runs to 21 residues. The chain's CDR3 is CASSPYPWGTFKLSYNSPLHF. DNA for the CDR3: TGTGCCAGCAGTCCTTACCCCTGGGGGACCTTTAAGCTCTCCTATAATTCACCCCTCCACTTT.

The CDR3 sequence is CASSLYQGQINQPQHF. The DNA of the CDR3 is TGTGCCAGCAGCTTATACCAGGGACAGATCAATCAGCCCCAGCATTTT. The chain couples TRBV7-9 to TRBJ1-5, with TRBD1 identical over 7 bases. V was pared by 2 bases and J by 3 bases, with 7 bases of the junction left unmatched. This CDR3 has 16 residues. CDR1 and CDR2 (germline): SEHNR, FQNEAQ (reference sequence).

The rearrangement links TRBV4-3 to TRBJ2-7; D is unresolved. Germline V lookup: CDR1 LGHNA, CDR2 YSLEER. This CDR3 region has 15 residues. V was pared by 0 bases and J by 3 bases, with 12 bases between. The CDR3 DNA sequence: TGCGCCAGCAGCCAAGAATTGGTAGGAAACTACGAGCAGTACTTC. This gives the protein CASSQELVGNYEQYF.

This clone was counted a single time. This chain joins TRBV29-1 and TRBJ1-2, with 11 positions matching TRBD1. Losses at the gene ends were 6 bases for V and 7 bases for J; bases not matched to a gene: 13. CDR3 size: 15 residues. Germline V gene data show CDR1 as SQVTM and CDR2 as ANQGSEA. This CDR3 is CSVTGTGGGEGGYTF. The CDR3 region has the DNA TGCAGCGTCACCGGGACAGGGGGAGGAGAAGGTGGCTACACCTTC.

The chain couples TRBV19 to TRBJ2-3; D unresolved. CDR3 size: 14 residues. Deletions cut 7 bases from V and 2 bases from J, with 13 bases between. From germline, CDR1 is LNHDA and CDR2 SQIVND (reference sequence). The CDR3 protein is CASTPEFSTDTQYF. CDR3 nucleotides: TGTGCCAGTACCCCCGAGTTCTCCACAGATACGCAGTATTTT.

The chain employs TRBV12-5 and TRBJ1-5; TRBD1 is a possible D gene (5 bases). The CDR3 has 18 amino acids. Trimming pared 2 bases from V and 0 bases from J, leaving 17 bases between. Looked up from germline, CDR1 is LGHNT and CDR2 is FRNRAP. CDR3 DNA: TGTGCTAGTGGTTTGAACAGGAGGGGTCTGAATAGCAATCAGCCCCAGCATTTT. Amino acid sequence: CASGLNRRGLNSNQPQHF.

The V gene is TRBV7-9, the J gene TRBJ1-1, with 11 bases that match TRBD1. This CDR3 spans 15 amino acids. The V gene's germline CDR1 is SEHNR and CDR2 FQNEAQ (reference sequence). V was pared by 5 bases and J by 5 bases, with 7 bases of the junction left unmatched. In DNA form, the CDR3 reads TGTGCCAGCAGCGCCCGGGACAGGGGGAATACTGAAGCTTTCTTT. This encodes CASSARDRGNTEAFF.

The genes are TRBV4-1 and TRBJ1-3; D unresolved. The ends were cut back, 0 bases at V and 2 bases at J, with 8 bases in the middle. The length of the CDR3 is 15 residues. The germline CDR1 and CDR2 sequences are MGHRA and YSYEKL. CDR3 in DNA: TGCGCCAGCAGCCAAGAAGGCCTCCCTGGAAACACCATATATTTT. Amino acid sequence: CASSQEGLPGNTIYF.

In the case of this clone: This same CDR3 is encoded by further DNA sequences in the sample. This rearrangement joins TRBV20-1 to TRBJ2-5, with no clear D. The V and J ends lost 4 bases and 2 bases respectively, with 2 bases between them. Germline V gene lookup returns CDR1 DFQATT and CDR2 SNEGSKA (reference sequence). CDR3 length equals 10 residues. In DNA form, the CDR3 reads TGCAGTGCTACTCAAGAGACCCAGTACTTC. It encodes CSATQETQYF.

J is TRBJ1-5 and V is TRBV7-2, with 7 bases that match TRBD1. This CDR3 contains 15 residues. The germline CDR1 and CDR2 sequences are SGHTA and FQGNSA. The V and J ends lost 5 bases and 7 bases, in that order; junction bases with no gene match: 11. In nucleotides, the CDR3 is TGTGCCAGCAGCCTAAAATCTACAGGGGAACAGCCCCAGCATTTT. This encodes CASSLKSTGEQPQHF.

V usage is TRBV30 and J usage is TRBJ2-3; perhaps TRBD2 as D (6 bases). With 5 bases removed from V and 3 bases from J, the gap between germline ends came to 18 bases. CDR3 size: 15 residues. The germline V gene has CDR1 GTSNPN and CDR2 SVGIG (reference sequence). CDR3: CAWVMGEDGTDTQYF. The CDR3 region has the DNA TGTGCCTGGGTGATGGGGGAGGACGGGACAGATACGCAGTATTTT.

The table lists this clone with a count of one. This sequence joins TRBV5-1 and TRBJ2-3, with TRBD1 identical over 7 bases. The V gene's germline CDR1 is SGHRS and CDR2 YFSETQ. This CDR3 spans 14 amino acids. Germline trimming cut 0 bases from V and 5 bases from J; bases unmatched to any gene: 3. The CDR3 loop is CASSLEGGRDTQYF. In DNA form, the CDR3 reads TGCGCCAGCAGCTTGGAAGGGGGCAGAGATACGCAGTATTTT.

The chain combines TRBV28 with TRBJ1-5; D perhaps matches TRBD1 (5 bases). Per germline, CDR1 MDHEN and CDR2 SYDVKM. This CDR3 contains 16 residues. V shed 6 bases and J shed 3 bases, with 18 bases lying between them. In DNA, the CDR3 is TGTGCCAGCAGCCCAGGAGGGGCAGGCCCCAATCAGCCCCAGCATTTT. Protein sequence: CASSPGGAGPNQPQHF.

The gene calls are TRBV7-2 and TRBJ2-3; no clear D. V was clipped by 5 bases and J by 6 bases, with 12 bases between them. This CDR3 has 13 amino acids. Germline CDR1 is SGHTA and CDR2 is FQGNSA. CDR3 protein: CASSTSLGDTQYF. In DNA form, the CDR3 reads TGTGCCAGCAGCACCTCACTGGGGGATACGCAGTATTTT.

V usage is TRBV28 and J usage is TRBJ1-1; TRBD1 might be the D (5 bases). Germline V gives CDR1 MDHEN, CDR2 SYDVKM. The CDR3 consists of 15 residues. V gave up 2 bases and J gave up 5 bases, with 15 bases separating them. This CDR3 is CASSLEGPGRTEAFF. The CDR3 DNA reads as TGTGCCAGCAGTTTAGAAGGCCCAGGGAGGACTGAAGCTTTCTTT.

The gene calls are TRBV6-6 and TRBJ1-2, with TRBD1 matching over 7 bases. The germline V gene has CDR1 MNHNY and CDR2 SVGAGI (reference sequence). This CDR3 is built from 15 residues. Trimming took 0 bases from V and 4 from J; bases not matched to a gene: 5. DNA of the CDR3: TGTGCCAGCAGTTACTCGCTAGGGGGCAGCTATGGCTACACCTTC. Translation gives CASSYSLGGSYGYTF.

This chain joins TRBV7-2 and TRBJ1-6; D gene uncertain. CDR1 is SGHTA, CDR2 FQGNSA, per germline. The ends were cut back, 5 bases at V and 6 bases at J, with 11 bases in the middle. This CDR3 has 14 residues. This chain's CDR3 is CASSPFHPNSPLHF. The CDR3 DNA sequence: TGTGCCAGCAGCCCATTCCACCCTAATTCACCCCTCCACTTT.

The chain uses TRBV5-6 and TRBJ1-3; 8 bases align to TRBD1. The CDR3 is 16 residues long. Unmatched junction bases numbered 9, after V lost 5 bases and J lost 2 bases. CDR1 is SGHDT and CDR2 is YYEEEE in the germline V gene. The DNA of the CDR3 is TGTGCCAGCAGTCTCACTACGGGACAGGCTGGAAACACCATATATTTT. Translating gives CASSLTTGQAGNTIYF.

This chain links TRBV9 with TRBJ1-2, with D perhaps TRBD1 (5 bases). Trimming shortened V by 4 bases and J by 3 bases, and 19 bases separated the two germline ends. This CDR3 spans 16 amino acids. The germline CDR1 and CDR2 sequences are SGDLS and YYNGEE. In nucleotides, the CDR3 is TGTGCCAGCAGCCCGAAGGGCGACAGTTCGGACTATGGCTACACCTTC. Its translation is CASSPKGDSSDYGYTF. The variable domain in full, with the rest retrieved from reference TRBV9 and TRBJ1-2, is DSGVTQTPKHLITATGQRVTLRCSPRSGDLSVYWYQQSLDQGLQFLIQYYNGEERAKGNILERFSAQQFPDLHSELNLSSLELGDSALYFCASSPKGDSSDYGYTFGSGTRLTVV.

V gene TRBV5-5 combines with J gene TRBJ2-3; 8 bases line up with TRBD2. Losses at the gene ends were 1 base for V and 0 bases for J; bases not matched to a gene: 1. Looked up from germline, CDR1 is SGHKS and CDR2 is YYEKEE (reference sequence). The CDR3 has 15 residues. The CDR3 region has the DNA TGTGCCAGCAGCTTGTTAGCGGGGAGCACAGATACGCAGTATTTT. Protein sequence: CASSLLAGSTDTQYF.